This T cell receptor beta chain came from a study of identical twins. This clonotype was found a few times. After removal of 0 bases from V and 0 bases from J, the junction contained 4 bases not matched to a gene. CDR3 size: 16 residues. Germline V lookup: CDR1 SGDLS, CDR2 YYNGEE. TCRdb redid the calling of the 5' RACE reads with MiXCR, one entry per CDR3 protein. Of around 960,000 distinct CDR3 sequences listed, about 12% are singletons. This same sample was also taken into another study, of yellow fever vaccine responses in identical twins.

V usage is TRBV9 and J usage is TRBJ2-3; 7 nucleotides align to TRBD2. The receptor was isolated from a woman aged 18-35 years in good health. The sample was PBMCs. CDR3 nucleotides: TGTGCCAGCAGCGTAGCCTACGGGGGGAGCACAGATACGCAGTATTTT. Translating it yields CASSVAYGGSTDTQYF.